Listed below are T cell receptor beta chains from one sample, sequenced in a study of cytomegalovirus exposure and HLA in healthy donors. Using immunoSEQ multiplex PCR, the repertoire was profiled, and TCRdb retains in-frame clones only, with some absent. The sample has 100,000 to 150,000 clones; about 72% are singletons. The sequencing input was PBMCs. The origin of the receptors is a man aged 50 to 59 in good health and CMV-seropositive. CDR3s include the opening cysteine and the closing phenylalanine or tryptophan. A D gene is named only where the DNA matches it firmly. The size entry is marked missing in some rows and otherwise reads once, few, many or a size class.

clone size	J gene	V gene	D gene	CDR3 protein	CDR3 DNA
few	TRBJ1-5	TRBV28	TRBD1	CASSGGTGGSNQPQHF	TGTGCCAGCAGTGGCGGGACAGGCGGTAGCAATCAGCCCCAGCATTTT
once	TRBJ1-1	TRBV28	TRBD1	CASSSGGRDTEAFF	TGTGCCAGCAGTTCAGGGGGCAGGGACACTGAAGCTTTCTTT
NA	TRBJ1-2	TRBV5-1	TRBD1	CASSFGDRGPYGYTF	TGCGCCAGCAGCTTCGGAGACAGGGGGCCCTATGGCTACACCTTC
NA	TRBJ2-2	TRBV6-1	NA	CASRSSGMGELFF	TGTGCCAGCAGGTCGTCGGGGATGGGGGAGCTGTTTTTT
NA	TRBJ1-1	TRBV2	NA	CASRQQRENTEAFF	TGTGCCAGCAGACAACAGAGGGAGAACACTGAAGCTTTCTTT
few	TRBJ2-2	TRBV6-4	NA	CASHAGTGELFF	TGTGCCAGCCACGCGGGCACCGGGGAGCTGTTTTTT
NA	TRBJ2-5	TRBV5-1	TRBD2	CASSPAGLGHQETQYF	TGCGCCAGCAGCCCGGCGGGACTAGGCCACCAAGAGACCCAGTACTTC
NA	TRBJ1-2	TRBV28	TRBD1	CASSLAGTGGGRYGYTF	TGTGCCAGCAGTTTAGCCGGGACAGGGGGCGGGCGCTATGGCTACACCTTC
NA	TRBJ1-1	TRBV5-1	TRBD1	CASSGTAGTEAFF	TGCGCCAGCAGTGGGACAGCGGGCACTGAAGCTTTCTTT
once	TRBJ2-1	TRBV7-8	NA	CASSADEVHNEQFF	TGTGCCAGCAGCGCAGACGAGGTTCACAATGAGCAGTTCTTC
NA	TRBJ2-7	TRBV4-1	NA	CASSQDPRFYEQYF	TGCGCCAGCAGCCAAGATCCCAGGTTCTACGAGCAGTACTTC
many	TRBJ2-1	TRBV5-1	NA	CASSSNLGGNEQFF	TGCGCCAGCAGCTCAAACCTAGGGGGCAATGAGCAGTTCTTC
NA	TRBJ1-6	TRBV7-9	NA	CASSASSSPLHF	TGTGCCAGCAGCGCTTCTAGTTCACCCCTCCACTTT
NA	TRBJ2-1	TRBV2	TRBD2	CASSEVRLAGYNEQFF	TGTGCCAGCAGTGAGGTGCGACTAGCGGGATACAATGAGCAGTTCTTC
NA	TRBJ2-7	TRBV5-1	NA	CASRGSSYEQYF	TGCGCCAGCAGAGGGAGCTCCTACGAGCAGTACTTC
once	TRBJ2-2	TRBV29-1	TRBD1	CSVGQGGDTGELFF	TGCAGCGTCGGACAGGGAGGAGATACCGGGGAGCTGTTTTTT
NA	TRBJ1-5	TRBV28	TRBD1	CASSLTGVSVQPQHF	TGTGCCAGCAGTCTAACAGGGGTTTCAGTTCAGCCCCAGCATTTT
NA	TRBJ2-7	TRBV6-5	TRBD1	CASHRGGGYEQYF	TGTGCCAGTCACAGGGGTGGGGGCTACGAGCAGTACTTC
few	TRBJ2-7	TRBV15	NA	CATSVMTAYEQYF	TGTGCCACCAGCGTGATGACTGCCTACGAGCAGTACTTC